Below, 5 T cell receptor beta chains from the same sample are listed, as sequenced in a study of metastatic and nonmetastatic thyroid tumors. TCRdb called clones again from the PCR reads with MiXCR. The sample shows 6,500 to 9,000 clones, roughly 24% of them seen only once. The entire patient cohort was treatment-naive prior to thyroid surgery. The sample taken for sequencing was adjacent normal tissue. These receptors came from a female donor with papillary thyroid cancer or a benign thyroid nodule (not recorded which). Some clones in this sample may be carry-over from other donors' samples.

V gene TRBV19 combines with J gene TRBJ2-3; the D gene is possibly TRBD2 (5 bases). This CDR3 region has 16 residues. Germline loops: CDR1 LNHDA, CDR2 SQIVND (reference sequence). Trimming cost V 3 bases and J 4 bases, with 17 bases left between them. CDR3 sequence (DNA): TGTGCCAGTAGTATGGACTCATCGGGGTGGTCAGATACGCAGTATTTT. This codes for CASSMDSSGWSDTQYF.

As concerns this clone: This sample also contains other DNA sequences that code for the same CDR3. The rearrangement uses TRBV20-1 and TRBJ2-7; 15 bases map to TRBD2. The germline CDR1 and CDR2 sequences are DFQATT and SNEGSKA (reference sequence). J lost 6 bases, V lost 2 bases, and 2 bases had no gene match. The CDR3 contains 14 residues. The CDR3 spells CSARLGLAGGEQYF. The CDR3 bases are TGCAGTGCTAGATTGGGACTAGCGGGAGGCGAGCAGTACTTC.

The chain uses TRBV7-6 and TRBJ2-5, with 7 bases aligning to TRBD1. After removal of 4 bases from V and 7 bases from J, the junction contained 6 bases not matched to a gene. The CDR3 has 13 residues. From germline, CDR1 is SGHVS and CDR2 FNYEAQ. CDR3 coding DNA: TGTGCCAGCAGCTCGACAGGGTCGGGGACCCAGTACTTC. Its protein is CASSSTGSGTQYF.

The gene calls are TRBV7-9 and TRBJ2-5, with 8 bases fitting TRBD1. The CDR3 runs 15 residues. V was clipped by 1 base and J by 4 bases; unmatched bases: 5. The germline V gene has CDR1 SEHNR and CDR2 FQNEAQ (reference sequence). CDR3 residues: CASSLGSGGAETQYF. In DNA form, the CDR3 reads TGTGCCAGCAGCTTAGGTTCAGGGGGCGCAGAGACCCAGTACTTC.

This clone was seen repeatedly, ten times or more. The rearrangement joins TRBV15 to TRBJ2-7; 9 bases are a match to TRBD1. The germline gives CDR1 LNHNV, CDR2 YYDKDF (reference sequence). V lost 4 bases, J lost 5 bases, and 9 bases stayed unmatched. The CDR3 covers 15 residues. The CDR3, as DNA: TGTGCCACCAGCAAGGGACAGGGAATTTACGACGAGCAGTACTTC. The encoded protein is CATSKGQGIYDEQYF.